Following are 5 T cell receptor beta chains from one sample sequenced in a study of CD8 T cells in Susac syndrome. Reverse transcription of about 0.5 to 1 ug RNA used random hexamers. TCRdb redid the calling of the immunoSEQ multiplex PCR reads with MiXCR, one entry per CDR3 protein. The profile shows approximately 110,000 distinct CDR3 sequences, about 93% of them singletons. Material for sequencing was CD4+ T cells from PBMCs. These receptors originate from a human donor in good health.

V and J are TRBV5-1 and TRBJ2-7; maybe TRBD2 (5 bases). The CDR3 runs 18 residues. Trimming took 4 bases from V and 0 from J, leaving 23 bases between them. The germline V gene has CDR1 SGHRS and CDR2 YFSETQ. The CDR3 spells CASSLSPRAEWASYEQYF. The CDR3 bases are TGCGCCAGCAGCCTCTCCCCGCGGGCGGAGTGGGCCTCCTACGAGCAGTACTTC.

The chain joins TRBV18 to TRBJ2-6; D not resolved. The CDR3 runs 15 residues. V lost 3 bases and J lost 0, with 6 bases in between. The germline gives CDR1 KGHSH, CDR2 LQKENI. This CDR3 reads CASSPQVSGANVLTF. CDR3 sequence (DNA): TGTGCCAGCTCACCTCAGGTCTCTGGGGCCAACGTCCTGACTTTC.

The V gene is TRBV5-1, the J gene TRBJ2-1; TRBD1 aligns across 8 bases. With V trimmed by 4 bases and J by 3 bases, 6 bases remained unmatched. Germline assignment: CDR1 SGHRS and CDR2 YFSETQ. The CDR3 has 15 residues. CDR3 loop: CASSTQTGDYNEQFF. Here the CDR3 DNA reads TGCGCCAGCAGCACGCAGACAGGGGACTACAATGAGCAGTTCTTC. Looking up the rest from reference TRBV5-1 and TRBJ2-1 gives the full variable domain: KAGVTQTPRYLIKTRGQQVTLSCSPISGHRSVSWYQQTPGQGLQFLFEYFSETQRNKGNFPGRFSGRQFSNSRSEMNVSTLELGDSALYLCASSTQTGDYNEQFFGPGTRLTVL.

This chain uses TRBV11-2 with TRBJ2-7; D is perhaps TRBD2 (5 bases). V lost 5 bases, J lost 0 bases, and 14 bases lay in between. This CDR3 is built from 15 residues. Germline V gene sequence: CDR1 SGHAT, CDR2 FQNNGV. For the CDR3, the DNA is TGTGCCAGCAGCCTACGGACGGGGAGCTCCTACGAGCAGTACTTC. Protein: CASSLRTGSSYEQYF.

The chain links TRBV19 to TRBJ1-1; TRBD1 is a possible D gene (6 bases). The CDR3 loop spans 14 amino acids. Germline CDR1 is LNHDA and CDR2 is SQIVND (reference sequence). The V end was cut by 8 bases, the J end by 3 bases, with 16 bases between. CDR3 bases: TGTGCCAGTGCCCAGTCTGGGGGCTACACTGAAGCTTTCTTT. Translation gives CASAQSGGYTEAFF.